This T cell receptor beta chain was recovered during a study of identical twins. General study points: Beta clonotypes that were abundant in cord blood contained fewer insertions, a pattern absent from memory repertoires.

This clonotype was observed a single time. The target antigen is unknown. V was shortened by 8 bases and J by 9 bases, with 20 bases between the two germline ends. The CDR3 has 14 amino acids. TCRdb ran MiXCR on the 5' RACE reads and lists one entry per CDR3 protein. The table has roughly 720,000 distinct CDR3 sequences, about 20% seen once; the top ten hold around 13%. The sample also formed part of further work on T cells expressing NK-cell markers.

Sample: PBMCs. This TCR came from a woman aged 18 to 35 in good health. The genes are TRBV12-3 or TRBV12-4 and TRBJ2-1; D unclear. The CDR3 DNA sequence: TGTGCCAGCGTTGGGATTAGGTTTGGGTCTGAGCAGTTCTTC. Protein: CASVGIRFGSEQFF.